The 10 T cell receptor beta chains below come from one sample, sequenced in a study of T cells in Graves' hyperthyroidism and ophthalmopathy. The CDR3 regions of TCR beta were amplified from RNA transcripts. HTBI primers drove first-round RT-PCR of the TCR CDR3. TCRdb reanalysed the multiplex PCR reads using MiXCR and keeps one entry per CDR3 protein. The table includes approximately 690,000 distinct CDR3 sequences, more than 12% detected once. Sequencing used blood. Source of these receptors: a woman in her fifties or sixties with Graves' ophthalmopathy.

This clonotype came up many times. CDR3 coding DNA: TGTGCCAGCAGTTACAGCCCTAGCGGGAGAACAGATACGCAGTATTTT. It codes for CASSYSPSGRTDTQYF. The chain has TRBV6-5 and TRBJ2-3; 10 nucleotides match TRBD2. Germline V gives CDR1 MNHEY, CDR2 SVGAGI. V lost 2 bases to trimming and J lost 3 bases; unmatched junction nucleotides: 5. The CDR3 consists of 16 residues.

In its sample, this clonotype was seen a few times. V gene TRBV7-8 combines with J gene TRBJ1-5; 9 nucleotides line up with TRBD1. Trimming removed 3 bases from V and 2 bases from J; junction bases left unmatched: 8. This CDR3 has 17 residues. The germline V gene has CDR1 SGHVS and CDR2 FQNEAQ. The CDR3 loop reads CASSFLPGQGGNQPQHF. The CDR3 DNA reads as TGTGCCAGCAGCTTCCTTCCGGGACAGGGAGGCAATCAGCCCCAGCATTTT.

On this clonotype: This sequence may be a read error, since a much larger clone differs from it by one base. The chain employs TRBV27 and TRBJ1-4; 9 bases map to TRBD1. Trimming removed 7 bases from V and 6 bases from J; junction bases left unmatched: 9. CDR1 MNHEY and CDR2 SMNVEV come from the germline V gene (reference sequence). The CDR3 loop spans 15 amino acids. This CDR3 reads CASNSGQGGDEKLFF. The CDR3 DNA is TGTGCCAGCAATTCGGGACAGGGCGGCGATGAAAAACTGTTTTTT.

A few counts support this clonotype. J is TRBJ1-3 and V is TRBV6-5; 8 bases match TRBD1. The germline V gene has CDR1 MNHEY and CDR2 SVGAGI. This CDR3 is 16 amino acids long. V trimming: 2 bases; J trimming: 4 bases; junction bases outside the gene matches: 7. The CDR3 nucleotides are TGTGCCAGCAGTTACAACAGGGGGTTTTTGGGAAACACCATATATTTT. This sequence encodes CASSYNRGFLGNTIYF.

The chain joins TRBV7-9 to TRBJ1-2, with 7 bases fitting TRBD1. Germline CDR1 and CDR2: SEHNR and FQNEAQ (reference sequence). This CDR3 is built from 16 residues. V shed 5 bases, J shed 0 bases, and the junction held 9 bases outside the gene matches. The CDR3 bases are TGTGCCAGCAGCCAGGGACAGATGAGTTCTAACTATGGCTACACCTTC. This gives the protein CASSQGQMSSNYGYTF.

On this clonotype itself: This sequence may be a read error, since a much larger clone differs from it by one base. The CDR3 region is CASGAEREDKFF. CDR3 DNA sequence: TGTGCCAGCGGTGCCGAGCGGGAGGATAAGTTCTTC. V and J are TRBV2 and TRBJ2-1, with TRBD2 identical over 9 bases. With V trimmed by 8 bases and J by 14 bases, 10 bases remained unmatched. CDR1 is SNHLY, CDR2 FYNNEI, per germline. The CDR3 loop spans 12 amino acids.

This clonotype was seen more than once but under ten times. The chain employs TRBV29-1 and TRBJ2-6; the match to TRBD1 covers 10 bases. The CDR3 has 17 residues. Germline V lookup: CDR1 SQVTM, CDR2 ANQGSEA. With V trimmed by 4 bases and J by 2 bases, 8 bases remained unmatched. CDR3 sequence (DNA): TGCAGCGTTGTTCGGGGACAGGGGCTCCCTGGGGCCAACGTCCTGACTTTC. Translating it yields CSVVRGQGLPGANVLTF.

The chain's CDR3 is CASSATGTGVAGGPESSYNEQFF. The DNA of the CDR3 is TGTGCCAGCAGCGCTACCGGGACAGGGGTAGCGGGAGGGCCGGAAAGCTCCTACAATGAGCAGTTCTTC. The genes are TRBV7-9 and TRBJ2-1; possible D gene TRBD2, 11 bases. This CDR3 comprises 23 residues. Germline V gives CDR1 SEHNR, CDR2 FQNEAQ (reference sequence). Trimming pared 5 bases from V and 0 bases from J, leaving 35 bases between.

This clonotype was seen many times. The rearrangement joins TRBV12-3 or TRBV12-4 to TRBJ2-3, with TRBD1 identical over 10 bases. CDR3 length: 13 residues. Unmatched junction bases numbered 4, after V lost 8 bases and J lost 5 bases. The CDR3 sequence: CASGTGVGDTQYF. The CDR3 nucleotides are TGTGCCAGCGGGACAGGGGTTGGAGATACGCAGTATTTT.

The rearrangement links TRBV6-1 to TRBJ2-4; D call uncertain. The V end was cut by 6 bases, the J end by 0 bases, with 12 bases between. CDR1 is MNHNS, CDR2 SASEGT, per germline. The CDR3 extends over 15 amino acids. CDR3 sequence: CASSPDGLAKNIQYF. In DNA, the CDR3 is TGTGCCAGCAGCCCCGACGGTCTAGCCAAAAACATTCAGTACTTC.